The 16 T cell receptor beta chains listed next were all sequenced from one sample in a study of cytomegalovirus exposure and HLA in healthy donors. 13 Jbeta primers and 60 Vbeta primers were used for the PCR. Sequenced by immunoSEQ multiplex PCR; TCRdb stores in-frame clones only, minus some. Altogether about 120,000 clones are present, roughly 79% being singletons, with the ten largest covering about 3.8%. Sequenced: PBMCs. These receptors all stem from a woman aged 25 to 39 in good health and CMV-seronegative.

The chain recombines TRBV11-2 with TRBJ1-4; D is ambiguous. The CDR3 contains 16 residues. V was trimmed by 3 bases and J by 0 bases, leaving 11 bases between them. Per the germline V gene, CDR1 is SGHAT and CDR2 is FQNNGV. As DNA, the CDR3 is TGTGCCAGCAGCTTGGAGGAAGGGTCAACTAATGAAAAACTGTTTTTT. Encoded protein: CASSLEEGSTNEKLFF.

The chain uses TRBV28 and TRBJ2-7, with 11 bases aligning to TRBD2. There are 14 residues in the CDR3. J lost 6 bases, V lost 5 bases, and 6 bases had no gene match. Germline loops: CDR1 MDHEN, CDR2 SYDVKM. CDR3 DNA sequence: TGTGCCAGCAGTGTAGCGGGAGGGGCACGCGAGCAGTACTTC. This translates into CASSVAGGAREQYF.

The chain is built from TRBV30 and TRBJ1-1; no reliable D call. Germline CDR1 reads GTSNPN; CDR2 reads SVGIG (reference sequence). Deletions cut 2 bases from V and 1 base from J, with 8 bases between. The CDR3 has 13 residues. The CDR3 DNA sequence: TGTGCCTGGAGTCAGTTGGCGAACACTGAAGCTTTCTTT. Its translation: CAWSQLANTEAFF.

This rearrangement joins TRBV5-6 to TRBJ1-5; D gene unclear. Deletions cut 4 bases from V and 5 bases from J, with 19 bases between. The CDR3 is 16 amino acids. Germline CDR1 and CDR2: SGHDT and YYEEEE. The CDR3 DNA reads as TGTGCCAGCAGCCCCTCGGGGTCAAAGAGGGATCAGCCCCAGCATTTT. Amino acids: CASSPSGSKRDQPQHF.

This rearrangement joins TRBV28 to TRBJ2-5; D might be TRBD2 (5 bases). The V end lost 3 bases, the J end lost 0 bases, and 5 bases lay between the germline ends. CDR3 length equals 13 residues. Germline values: CDR1 MDHEN, CDR2 SYDVKM. CDR3 sequence: CASSFGNQETQYF. DNA of the CDR3: TGTGCCAGCAGTTTCGGGAACCAAGAGACCCAGTACTTC. The variable domain in full, with the rest retrieved from reference TRBV28 and TRBJ2-5, is DVKVTQSSRYLVKRTGEKVFLECVQDMDHENMFWYRQDPGLGLRLIYFSYDVKMKEKGDIPEGYSVSREKKERFSLILESASTNQTSMYLCASSFGNQETQYFGPGTRLLVL.

CDR3 residues: CASSSGGLEHAKNIQYF. The CDR3 DNA is TGCGCCAGCAGCTCCGGGGGACTAGAACACGCCAAAAACATTCAGTACTTC. The V gene is TRBV5-1, the J gene TRBJ2-4; TRBD2 matches 8 bases. V was clipped by 3 bases and J by 1 base; unmatched bases: 9. The V gene's germline CDR1 is SGHRS and CDR2 YFSETQ. The CDR3 is 17 residues long.

As regards this clone: At one boundary the junction diverges from the germline segment, which might be a read error. The chain couples TRBV6-5 to TRBJ2-7; TRBD1 matches 7 bases. This CDR3 spans 15 amino acids. Germline loops: CDR1 MNHEY, CDR2 SVGAGI. The chain's CDR3 is CASSYDSGTAYEQCF. Here the CDR3 DNA reads TGTGCCAGCAGTTACGATTCCGGGACAGCCTACGAGCAGTGCTTC.

The J gene is TRBJ2-7, the V gene TRBV7-8; TRBD1 aligns across 11 bases. CDR1 is SGHVS, CDR2 FQNEAQ, per germline. CDR3 size: 16 residues. Germline trimming cut 2 bases from V and 7 bases from J; bases unmatched to any gene: 10. The CDR3 sequence is CASSLILGQGAWEQYF. The CDR3 region has the DNA TGTGCCAGCAGCTTAATTCTTGGACAGGGGGCGTGGGAGCAGTACTTC. Variable domain in full (rest from reference TRBV7-8 and TRBJ2-7): GAGVSQSPRYKVAKRGQDVALRCDPISGHVSLFWYQQALGQGPEFLTYFQNEAQLDKSGLPSDRFFAERPEGSVSTLKIQRTQQEDSAVYLCASSLILGQGAWEQYFGPGTRLTVT.

This rearrangement joins TRBV11-1 to TRBJ2-7, with TRBD1 matching 9 bases. V was pared by 5 bases and J by 5 bases, with 13 bases of the junction left unmatched. The V gene's germline CDR1 is SGHAT and CDR2 FQDESV (reference sequence). The CDR3 is 16 residues long. This CDR3 is CASSRRGTGTWDEQYF. Written as DNA, the CDR3 is TGTGCCAGCAGCCGTCGGGGGACAGGGACTTGGGACGAGCAGTACTTC.

The chain joins TRBV2 to TRBJ1-2; the D is unclear. The V gene's germline CDR1 is SNHLY and CDR2 FYNNEI. V was cut by 6 bases and J by 1 base, with 12 bases left in between. This CDR3 has 14 residues. The CDR3 reads CASRLQSLNYGYTF. Written as DNA, the CDR3 is TGTGCCAGCAGATTACAGAGTCTTAACTATGGCTACACCTTC.

V gene TRBV27 combines with J gene TRBJ2-1; tentative D call: TRBD2 (5 bases). V was clipped by 6 bases and J by 0 bases, with 12 bases between them. CDR1 and CDR2 (germline): MNHEY, SMNVEV (reference sequence). The CDR3 totals 15 residues. CDR3 loop: CASSVSVSSYNEQFF. The DNA of the CDR3 is TGTGCCAGCAGCGTTAGCGTGAGCTCCTACAATGAGCAGTTCTTC.

This chain joins TRBV5-1 and TRBJ2-1, with 11 nucleotides matching TRBD2. The CDR3 contains 15 residues. Germline V gene lookup returns CDR1 SGHRS and CDR2 YFSETQ. The J segment lost 6 bases and the V segment lost 0 bases, leaving 2 bases of the junction unmatched. CDR3 loop: CASSLGLAGSNEQFF. Here the CDR3 DNA reads TGCGCCAGCAGCTTGGGACTAGCGGGAAGCAATGAGCAGTTCTTC.

This clone was detected only once. Germline is not matched at one junction end, which may reflect a read error. The chain uses TRBV28 and TRBJ1-1, with D possibly TRBD1 on 6 matching bases. There are 14 residues in the CDR3. In germline, CDR1 is MDHEN, CDR2 SYDVKM. CDR3 residues: CAGSLGTPNTEAFF. The CDR3, as DNA: TGTGCCGGCAGTTTAGGGACACCCAACACTGAAGCTTTCTTT.

V usage is TRBV27 and J usage is TRBJ1-2; the match to TRBD1 covers 8 bases. The CDR3 is 15 residues long. Trimming removed 6 bases from V and 3 bases from J; junction bases left unmatched: 9. Germline V gene data show CDR1 as MNHEY and CDR2 as SMNVEV (reference sequence). Here the CDR3 reads CASSSTGEPYYGYTF. The CDR3 region has the DNA TGTGCCAGCAGCTCGACAGGGGAACCGTACTATGGCTACACCTTC.

The genes are TRBV28 and TRBJ1-2, with TRBD1 as a possible D gene (6 bases). CDR1 and CDR2 (germline): MDHEN, SYDVKM. The V and J ends lost 4 bases and 4 bases respectively, with 10 bases between them. There are 13 residues in the CDR3. The chain's CDR3 is CASSSRDIYGYTF. As DNA, the CDR3 is TGTGCCAGCAGTTCCCGGGACATCTATGGCTACACCTTC.

The chain carries TRBV20-1 and TRBJ2-1; D is unclear. V lost 3 bases and J 8 bases, leaving 5 bases between the germline ends. From germline, CDR1 is DFQATT and CDR2 SNEGSKA (reference sequence). The CDR3 extends over 10 amino acids. The DNA of the CDR3 is TGCAGTGCTAGTGTCGATGAGCAGTTCTTC. Protein product: CSASVDEQFF.